This TCR beta chain is from a study of blood T cell repertoires in COVID-19. In the study overall: Acute-phase and convalescent COVID-19 samples originated in the United States, Italy and Spain. From T cells, B-cell-depleted T cells, or PBMCs came the material, which was cDNA or gDNA.

In the original processing: Scientists estimated how many nucleated cells there were by amplifying reference gene primers. Profiling relied on immunoSEQ multiplex PCR, and the TCRdb table lists in-frame clones only, not all of them. The V and J calls and clone size were taken over from that table, and D and trimming were inferred from the DNA. The table lists 75,000 to 100,000 clones, roughly 87% of them singletons. The receptor comes from an older man with acute or convalescent COVID-19. The sequenced sample was peripheral blood.

The CDR3 bases are TGTGCCAGCAGTTTACCGACTAGCGGGAGGAAATCAGATACGCAGTATTTT. Residues: CASSLPTSGRKSDTQYF. This chain uses TRBV28 with TRBJ2-3; TRBD2 agrees at 13 bases. Germline CDR1 and CDR2: MDHEN and SYDVKM. Trimming cost V 2 bases and J 4 bases; bases outside gene matches: 6. The CDR3 loop spans 17 amino acids.